The 18 T cell receptor beta chains reported below all come from one sample, sequenced in a study of human CD8 memory T cell subsets. Sequencing libraries of TCR beta were made by UMI-labeled 5' RACE. For each CDR3 protein, TCRdb gives one entry from its re-call of the 5' RACE reads, without DNA. The specimen's table records roughly 10,000 distinct CDR3 sequences. The specimen was CD8+ T cells from PBMCs. Source of these receptors: a human donor in good health.

The rearrangement links TRBV7-8 to TRBJ1-2; TCRdb reports TRBD1, a call that lacks DNA to check it against. Germline V lookup: CDR1 SGHVS, CDR2 FQNEAQ. The CDR3 length is 16 residues. The CDR3 spells CASSAGGRDPYYGYTF. Combining the CDR3 with reference TRBV7-8 and TRBJ1-2 gives the whole variable domain GAGVSQSPRYKVAKRGQDVALRCDPISGHVSLFWYQQALGQGPEFLTYFQNEAQLDKSGLPSDRFFAERPEGSVSTLKIQRTQQEDSAVYLCASSAGGRDPYYGYTFGSGTRLTVV.

This chain uses TRBV7-6 with TRBJ2-7. Germline CDR1 and CDR2: SGHVS and FNYEAQ. This CDR3 has 12 residues. CDR3: CASGPSGYEQYF.

This sequence joins TRBV7-7 and TRBJ2-2; the D call from TCRdb, TRBD1, cannot be confirmed without DNA. The CDR3 has 15 residues. The germline CDR1 and CDR2 sequences are SSHAT and FNYEAQ (reference sequence). The CDR3 sequence is CASSSKSPGTGELFF.

The chain uses TRBV5-6 and TRBJ1-1. Per germline, CDR1 SGHDT and CDR2 YYEEEE. This CDR3 has 14 residues. The CDR3 loop is CASSLMLGNTEAFF.

This chain joins TRBV6-2 or TRBV6-3 and TRBJ2-7. The CDR3 totals 14 residues. Looked up from germline, CDR1 is MNHEY and CDR2 is SVGEGT. The CDR3 loop reads CASSYSLGLDEQYF.

This CDR3 is CSASTRDYLYEQYF. The chain employs TRBV20-1 and TRBJ2-7; the TRBD2 assignment by TCRdb is unverifiable without DNA. The CDR3 is 14 residues long. The germline CDR1 and CDR2 sequences are DFQATT and SNEGSKA (reference sequence).

This chain joins TRBV4-2 and TRBJ2-3; as DNA is missing, the TRBD2 call by TCRdb cannot be tested. Germline V gives CDR1 LGHNA, CDR2 YNFKEQ. The CDR3 consists of 15 residues. The CDR3 loop is CASSQVTRSTDTQYF.

The V call is TRBV12-3 or TRBV12-4, the J call TRBJ1-2; the TCRdb D gene call, TRBD1, has no DNA to confirm it. The CDR3 is 15 residues long. CDR3: CASSPQLDPGGGYTF.

The chain links TRBV28 to TRBJ2-1; TCRdb picks TRBD2, but there is no DNA to check that call. This CDR3 region has 17 residues. Looked up from germline, CDR1 is MDHEN and CDR2 is SYDVKM. The CDR3 sequence: CASSFSSGLPSYNEQFF.

This clonotype is called medium-sized based on its frequency. V usage is TRBV29-1 and J usage is TRBJ2-7; TCRdb reports TRBD2, a call that lacks DNA to check it against. Germline CDR1 and CDR2: SQVTM and ANQGSEA. The CDR3 is made up of 14 amino acids. The CDR3 loop reads CSVKLAATDYEQYF.

The J gene is TRBJ2-3, the V gene TRBV20-1. Germline CDR1 and CDR2: DFQATT and SNEGSKA (reference sequence). The CDR3 runs 14 residues. CDR3 sequence: CSARTATVTDTQYF.

The rearrangement joins TRBV28 to TRBJ2-7; as DNA is missing, the TRBD2 call by TCRdb cannot be tested. The CDR3 runs 14 residues. Germline CDR1 MDHEN, CDR2 SYDVKM. CDR3 sequence: CASSGLAGAPEQYF.

This chain links TRBV28 with TRBJ2-7. This CDR3 contains 14 residues. Per germline, CDR1 MDHEN and CDR2 SYDVKM. The CDR3 protein is CASSLWPDSYEQYF.

Frequency places this clonotype as medium-sized. The V and J genes are TRBV2 and TRBJ2-5; TCRdb's D call of TRBD2 is untestable without DNA. The CDR3 is 16 residues long. Germline V gene lookup returns CDR1 SNHLY and CDR2 FYNNEI. This CDR3 is CASSHTSGGAEETQYF.

The rearrangement uses TRBV12-3 or TRBV12-4 and TRBJ2-3; lacking DNA, the TRBD1 call made by TCRdb goes unchecked. The CDR3 covers 12 residues. The CDR3 loop is CASNTGGDTQYF.

The chain uses TRBV24-1 and TRBJ2-2. Germline CDR1 reads KGHDR; CDR2 reads SFDVKD. The CDR3 spans 11 residues. The CDR3 loop reads CATSYSGELFF.

The chain carries TRBV7-9 and TRBJ2-7; the D call of TRBD2 rests on TCRdb alone, since no DNA is present to check it. The CDR3 covers 13 residues. From germline, CDR1 is SEHNR and CDR2 FQNEAQ (reference sequence). The CDR3: CASSESGGYEQYF.

The V and J genes are TRBV14 and TRBJ2-5; TCRdb's D call, TRBD2, is unchecked because there is no DNA. Germline values: CDR1 SGHDN, CDR2 FVKESK. The CDR3 loop spans 15 amino acids. The CDR3 is CASSQDRRDASPQYF.